The next 10 T cell receptor beta chains were all read from a single sample in a study of high-grade serous ovarian cancer treatment subgroups. The tumor samples were collected prior to definitive surgery or chemotherapy. This table comes from immunoSEQ multiplex PCR, and its TCRdb copy is limited to in-frame clones, with some not included. The sample shows 3,500 to 4,500 clones, about 69% of them seen only once. Source material: tumor tissue. Receptors were obtained from a human donor with high-grade serous ovarian cancer.

The chain carries TRBV7-2 and TRBJ1-3, with D possibly being TRBD1 (6 bases). The ends were cut back, 3 bases at V and 1 base at J, with 16 bases in the middle. The germline V gene encodes CDR1 SGHTA and CDR2 FQGNSA. The CDR3 extends over 17 amino acids. This CDR3 is CASSFPLTGKSGNTIYF. DNA of the CDR3: TGTGCCAGCAGCTTTCCCCTAACAGGGAAATCTGGAAACACCATATATTTT.

This clone occurred a few times. The sample has other DNA sequences that encode this CDR3 too. This rearrangement joins TRBV7-9 to TRBJ2-7, with D tentatively TRBD1 or TRBD2 (5 bases each). The CDR3 covers 12 residues. The germline CDR1 and CDR2 sequences are SEHNR and FQNEAQ (reference sequence). V lost 8 bases to trimming and J lost 0 bases, with 8 bases between them. The CDR3 sequence is CASGDGSYEQYF. In DNA, the CDR3 is TGTGCCAGCGGGGACGGCTCCTACGAGCAGTACTTC.

The gene calls are TRBV7-9 and TRBJ2-1; no reliable D call. Trimming pared 1 base from V and 10 bases from J, leaving 14 bases between. This CDR3 contains 14 residues. Germline lookup yields CDR1 SEHNR and CDR2 FQNEAQ (reference sequence). The CDR3 sequence: CASSLGFLVLEQFF. CDR3 sequence (DNA): TGTGCCAGCAGCTTAGGTTTTCTAGTTTTAGAGCAGTTCTTC. Drawing the rest from reference TRBV7-9 and TRBJ2-1, the complete variable domain is DTGVSQNPRHKITKRGQNVTFRCDPISEHNRLYWYRQTLGQGPEFLTYFQNEAQLEKSRLLSDRFSAERPKGSFSTLEIQRTEQGDSAMYLCASSLGFLVLEQFFGPGTRLTVL.

The chain combines TRBV6-1 with TRBJ1-6; no clear D. The CDR3 loop spans 18 amino acids. Germline CDR1 and CDR2: MNHNS and SASEGT. V shed 4 bases and J shed 7 bases, with 23 bases lying between them. DNA for the CDR3: TGTGCCAGCAGTGCCTTTTATCGCCTCGGACCTACGAATTCACCCCTCCACTTT. The encoded protein is CASSAFYRLGPTNSPLHF.

This clone is a singleton in its sample. The chain employs TRBV20-1 and TRBJ2-3; unclear D gene. Trimming removed 3 bases from V and 4 bases from J, with 5 bases in between. Germline CDR1 DFQATT, CDR2 SNEGSKA (reference sequence). This CDR3 is built from 11 residues. In nucleotides, the CDR3 is TGCAGTGCTAGCCGCCCAGATACGCAGTATTTT. Protein product: CSASRPDTQYF.

The chain carries TRBV2 and TRBJ2-1; a weak D match, TRBD1 (6 bases). CDR1 is SNHLY and CDR2 is FYNNEI in the germline V gene. V lost 2 bases and J 7 bases, leaving 9 bases between the germline ends. CDR3 length equals 13 residues. The DNA of the CDR3 is TGTGCCAGCAGTGAACAGGGGATGAATGAGCAGTTCTTC. Translating gives CASSEQGMNEQFF.

The CDR3 DNA reads as TGTGCCAGCAGTCGCATAGTGGGGAGTCGAGGAACTTTGAATCAGCCCCAGCATTTT. This encodes CASSRIVGSRGTLNQPQHF. The chain recombines TRBV27 with TRBJ1-5; D unresolved. This CDR3 comprises 19 residues. Germline V gives CDR1 MNHEY, CDR2 SMNVEV (reference sequence). The ends were cut back, 5 bases at V and 4 bases at J, with 27 bases in the middle.

The V and J genes are TRBV11-1 and TRBJ2-7; 7 bases are a match to TRBD1. J lost 6 bases, V lost 2 bases, and 7 bases had no gene match. CDR1 and CDR2 from the germline V gene are SGHAT and FQDESV (reference sequence). The CDR3 spans 14 residues. CDR3 loop: CASSLPDRVIEQYF. The CDR3 coding sequence is TGTGCCAGCAGCTTACCAGACAGGGTAATCGAGCAGTACTTC.

V is TRBV5-4 and J is TRBJ2-1; 11 bases align to TRBD2. Germline CDR1 reads SGHNT; CDR2 reads YYREEE (reference sequence). The CDR3 runs to 15 residues. V lost 2 bases to trimming and J lost 4 bases; unmatched junction nucleotides: 2. CDR3 sequence reads: CASSFSGGAYNEQFF. CDR3 DNA: TGTGCCAGCAGCTTTAGCGGGGGGGCGTACAATGAGCAGTTCTTC.

This rearrangement joins TRBV18 to TRBJ2-7, with 11 bases matching TRBD1. The V and J ends lost 3 bases and 5 bases, in that order; junction bases with no gene match: 6. The CDR3 runs 15 residues. Per germline, CDR1 KGHSH and CDR2 LQKENI. Here the CDR3 reads CASSPGTGGLDEQYF. The CDR3 region has the DNA TGTGCCAGCTCACCCGGGACAGGGGGTCTTGACGAGCAGTACTTC.